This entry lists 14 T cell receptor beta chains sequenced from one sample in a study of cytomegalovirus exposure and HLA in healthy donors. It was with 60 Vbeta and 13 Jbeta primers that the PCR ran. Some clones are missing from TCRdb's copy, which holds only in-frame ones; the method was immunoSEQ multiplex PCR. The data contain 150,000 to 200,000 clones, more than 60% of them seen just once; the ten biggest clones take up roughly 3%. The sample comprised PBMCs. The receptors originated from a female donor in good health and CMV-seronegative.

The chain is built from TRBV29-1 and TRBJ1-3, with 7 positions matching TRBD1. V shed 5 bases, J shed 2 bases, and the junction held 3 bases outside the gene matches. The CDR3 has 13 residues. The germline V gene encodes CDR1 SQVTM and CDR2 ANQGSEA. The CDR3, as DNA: TGCAGCGTTCAACAGGGGACTGGAAACACCATATATTTT. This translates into CSVQQGTGNTIYF.

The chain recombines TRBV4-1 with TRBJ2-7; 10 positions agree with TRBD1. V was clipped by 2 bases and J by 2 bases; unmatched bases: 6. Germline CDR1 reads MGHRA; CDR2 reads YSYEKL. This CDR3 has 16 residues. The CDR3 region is CASSQLRDRGPYEQYF. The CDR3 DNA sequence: TGCGCCAGCAGCCAACTCCGGGACAGGGGCCCCTACGAGCAGTACTTC.

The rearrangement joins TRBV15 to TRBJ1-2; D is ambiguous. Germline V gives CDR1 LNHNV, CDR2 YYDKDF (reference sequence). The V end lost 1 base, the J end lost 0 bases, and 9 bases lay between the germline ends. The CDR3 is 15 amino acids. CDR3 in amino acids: CATSRGVGANYGYTF. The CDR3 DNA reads TGTGCCACCAGCAGAGGTGTCGGAGCTAACTATGGCTACACCTTC.

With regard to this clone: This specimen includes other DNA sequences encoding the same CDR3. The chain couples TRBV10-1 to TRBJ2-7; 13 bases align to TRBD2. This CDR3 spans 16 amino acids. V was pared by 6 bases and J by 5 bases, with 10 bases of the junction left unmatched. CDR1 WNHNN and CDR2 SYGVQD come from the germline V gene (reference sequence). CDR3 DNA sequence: TGCGCCAGCAGCTCTGGACTAGCGGGAGTAGCCGACGAGCAGTACTTC. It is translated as CASSSGLAGVADEQYF.

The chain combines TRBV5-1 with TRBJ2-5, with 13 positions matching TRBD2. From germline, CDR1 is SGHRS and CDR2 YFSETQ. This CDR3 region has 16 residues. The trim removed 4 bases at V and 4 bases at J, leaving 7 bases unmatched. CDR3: CASSAVLAGGRETQYF. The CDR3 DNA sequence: TGCGCCAGCAGCGCCGTACTAGCGGGAGGGAGAGAGACCCAGTACTTC.

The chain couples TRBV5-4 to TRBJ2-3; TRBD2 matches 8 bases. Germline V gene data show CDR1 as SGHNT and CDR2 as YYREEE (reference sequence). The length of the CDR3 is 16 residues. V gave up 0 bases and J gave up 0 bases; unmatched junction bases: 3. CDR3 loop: CASSLARGASTDTQYF. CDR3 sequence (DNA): TGTGCCAGCAGCTTGGCGCGGGGGGCTAGCACAGATACGCAGTATTTT.

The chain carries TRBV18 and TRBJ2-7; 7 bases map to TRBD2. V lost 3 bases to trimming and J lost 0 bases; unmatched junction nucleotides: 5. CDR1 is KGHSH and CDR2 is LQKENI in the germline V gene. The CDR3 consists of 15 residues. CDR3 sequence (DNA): TGTGCCAGCTCACCCAACCGGGGGGTCTCCTACGAGCAGTACTTC. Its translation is CASSPNRGVSYEQYF. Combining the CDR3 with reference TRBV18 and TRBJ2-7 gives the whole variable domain NAGVMQNPRHLVRRRGQEARLRCSPMKGHSHVYWYRQLPEEGLKFMVYLQKENIIDESGMPKERFSAEFPKEGPSILRIQQVVRGDSAAYFCASSPNRGVSYEQYFGPGTRLTVT.

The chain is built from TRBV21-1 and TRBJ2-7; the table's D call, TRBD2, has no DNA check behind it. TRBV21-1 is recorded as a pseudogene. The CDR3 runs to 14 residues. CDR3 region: CASSIAGEGYEQYF. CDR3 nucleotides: TGTGCCAGCAGTATAGCGGGAGAAGGCTACGAGCAGTACTTC.

CDR3 in amino acids: CASSRAGGTNTGELFF. DNA for the CDR3: TGTGCCAGCAGCCGAGCGGGAGGGACGAACACCGGGGAGCTGTTTTTT. This sequence joins TRBV7-8 and TRBJ2-2; 10 bases agree with TRBD2. This CDR3 is built from 16 residues. V dropped 5 bases and J dropped 0; count of bases not matched to a gene: 3. The germline V gene has CDR1 SGHVS and CDR2 FQNEAQ.

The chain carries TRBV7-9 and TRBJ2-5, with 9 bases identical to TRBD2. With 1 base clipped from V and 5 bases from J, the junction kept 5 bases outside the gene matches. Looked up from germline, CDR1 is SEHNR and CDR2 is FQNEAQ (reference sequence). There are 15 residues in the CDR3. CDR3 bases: TGTGCCAGCAGCTTAGAAGGCCTAGCGGGGGAGACCCAGTACTTC. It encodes CASSLEGLAGETQYF.

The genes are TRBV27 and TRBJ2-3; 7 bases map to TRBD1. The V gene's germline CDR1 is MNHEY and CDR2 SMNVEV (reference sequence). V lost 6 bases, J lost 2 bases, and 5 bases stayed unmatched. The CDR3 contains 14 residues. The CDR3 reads CASRSGQNTDTQYF. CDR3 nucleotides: TGTGCCAGCAGATCGGGACAGAACACAGATACGCAGTATTTT.

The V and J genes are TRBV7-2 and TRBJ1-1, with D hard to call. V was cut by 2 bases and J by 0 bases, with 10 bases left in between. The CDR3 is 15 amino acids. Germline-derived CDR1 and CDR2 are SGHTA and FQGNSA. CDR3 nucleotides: TGTGCCAGCAGCTTATCCGTAGTTATGAACACTGAAGCTTTCTTT. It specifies CASSLSVVMNTEAFF.

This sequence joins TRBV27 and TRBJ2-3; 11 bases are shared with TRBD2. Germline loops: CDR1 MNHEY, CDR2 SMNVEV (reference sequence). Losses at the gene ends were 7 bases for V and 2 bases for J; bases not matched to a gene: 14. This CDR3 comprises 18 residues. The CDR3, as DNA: TGTGCCAGCATCGGCGCTACCGGGACTAGCGGAACCACAGATACGCAGTATTTT. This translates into CASIGATGTSGTTDTQYF.

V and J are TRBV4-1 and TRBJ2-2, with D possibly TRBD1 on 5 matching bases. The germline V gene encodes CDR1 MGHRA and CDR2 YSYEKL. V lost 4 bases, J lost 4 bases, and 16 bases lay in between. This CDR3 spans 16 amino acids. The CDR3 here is CASSRQGGALTGELFF. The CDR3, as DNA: TGCGCCAGCAGCCGGCAGGGCGGAGCTCTCACCGGGGAGCTGTTTTTT.